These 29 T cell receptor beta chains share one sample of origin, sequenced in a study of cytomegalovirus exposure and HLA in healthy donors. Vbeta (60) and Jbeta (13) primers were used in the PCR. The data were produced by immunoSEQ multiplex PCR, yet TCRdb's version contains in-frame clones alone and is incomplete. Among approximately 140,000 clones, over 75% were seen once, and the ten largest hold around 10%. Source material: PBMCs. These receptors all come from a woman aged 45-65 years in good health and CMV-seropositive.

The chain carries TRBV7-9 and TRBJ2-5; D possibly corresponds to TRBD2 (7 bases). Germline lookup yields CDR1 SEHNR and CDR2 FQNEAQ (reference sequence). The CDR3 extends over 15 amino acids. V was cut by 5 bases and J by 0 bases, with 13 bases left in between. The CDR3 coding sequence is TGTGCCAGCAGCGGGGGGGGCGCGTACCAAGAGACCCAGTACTTC. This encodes CASSGGGAYQETQYF. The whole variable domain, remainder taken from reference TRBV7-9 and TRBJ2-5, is DTGVSQNPRHKITKRGQNVTFRCDPISEHNRLYWYRQTLGQGPEFLTYFQNEAQLEKSRLLSDRFSAERPKGSFSTLEIQRTEQGDSAMYLCASSGGGAYQETQYFGPGTRLLVL.

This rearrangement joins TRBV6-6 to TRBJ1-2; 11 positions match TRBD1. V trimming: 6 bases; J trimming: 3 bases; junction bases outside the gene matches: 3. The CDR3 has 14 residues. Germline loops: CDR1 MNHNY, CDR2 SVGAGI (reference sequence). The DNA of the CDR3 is TGTGCCAGCAGGGGGACAGGGGGGTACTATGGCTACACCTTC. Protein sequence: CASRGTGGYYGYTF.

The CDR3 nucleotides are TGTGCCAGCAAACCGGGACACTCCACAGATACGCAGTATTTT. Translating gives CASKPGHSTDTQYF. J is TRBJ2-3 and V is TRBV6-4, with a tentative D call TRBD1 (6 bases). Trimming removed 7 bases at V and 2 bases at J, with 13 bases between. The CDR3 covers 14 residues. The germline CDR1 and CDR2 sequences are MRHNA and SNTAGT.

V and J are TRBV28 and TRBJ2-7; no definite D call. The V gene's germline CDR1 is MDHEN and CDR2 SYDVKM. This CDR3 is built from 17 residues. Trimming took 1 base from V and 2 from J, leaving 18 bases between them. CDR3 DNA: TGTGCCAGCAGTTTATATCATCCCGACACTCGTCCCTACGAGCAGTACTTC. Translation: CASSLYHPDTRPYEQYF.

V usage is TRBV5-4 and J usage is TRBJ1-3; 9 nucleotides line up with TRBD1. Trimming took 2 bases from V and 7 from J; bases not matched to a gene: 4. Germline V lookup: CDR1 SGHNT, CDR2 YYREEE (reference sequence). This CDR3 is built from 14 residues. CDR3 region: CASSFTGGGNTIYF. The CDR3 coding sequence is TGTGCCAGCAGCTTTACAGGGGGCGGGAACACCATATATTTT.

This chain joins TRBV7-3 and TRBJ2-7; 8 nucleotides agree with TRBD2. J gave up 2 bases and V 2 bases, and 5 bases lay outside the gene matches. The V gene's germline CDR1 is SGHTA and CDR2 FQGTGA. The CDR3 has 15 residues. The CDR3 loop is CASSLEIAGTYEQYF. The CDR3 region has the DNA TGTGCCAGCAGCTTAGAAATAGCGGGGACCTACGAGCAGTACTTC.

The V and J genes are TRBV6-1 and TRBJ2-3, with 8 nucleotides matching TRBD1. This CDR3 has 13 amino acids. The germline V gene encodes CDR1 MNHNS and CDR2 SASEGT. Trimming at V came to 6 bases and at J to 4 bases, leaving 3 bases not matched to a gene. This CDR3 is CASSGQGPDTQYF. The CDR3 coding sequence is TGTGCCAGCAGCGGACAGGGACCAGATACGCAGTATTTT.

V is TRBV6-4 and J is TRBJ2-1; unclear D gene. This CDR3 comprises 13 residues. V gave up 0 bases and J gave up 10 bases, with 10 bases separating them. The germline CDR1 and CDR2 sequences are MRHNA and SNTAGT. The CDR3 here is CASSDSGRGEQFF. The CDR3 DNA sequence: TGTGCCAGCAGTGACTCGGGTCGCGGAGAGCAGTTCTTC.

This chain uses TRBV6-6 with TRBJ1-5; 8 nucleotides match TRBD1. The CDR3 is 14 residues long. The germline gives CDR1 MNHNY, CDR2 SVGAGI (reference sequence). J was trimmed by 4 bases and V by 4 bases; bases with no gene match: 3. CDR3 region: CASSSGGENQPQHF. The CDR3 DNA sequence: TGTGCCAGCAGTTCAGGGGGCGAAAATCAGCCCCAGCATTTT.

The DNA for the CDR3 is TGTGCCTGGAGTGGGGGGGGAAGCTCTGGGGCCAACGTCCTGACTTTC. Protein sequence: CAWSGGGSSGANVLTF. J is TRBJ2-6 and V is TRBV30, with 7 nucleotides matching TRBD2. The CDR3 totals 16 residues. Germline-derived CDR1 and CDR2 are GTSNPN and SVGIG (reference sequence). V dropped 1 base and J dropped 0; count of bases not matched to a gene: 3.

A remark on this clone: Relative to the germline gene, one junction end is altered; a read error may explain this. CDR3 residues: CASSLFGRYRHF. In DNA form, the CDR3 reads TGTGCCAGCAGCTTGTTTGGGAGATACCGGCATTTT. The J gene is TRBJ2-3, the V gene TRBV5-6, with a weak D call TRBD2 (5 bases). There are 12 residues in the CDR3. From germline, CDR1 is SGHDT and CDR2 YYEEEE.

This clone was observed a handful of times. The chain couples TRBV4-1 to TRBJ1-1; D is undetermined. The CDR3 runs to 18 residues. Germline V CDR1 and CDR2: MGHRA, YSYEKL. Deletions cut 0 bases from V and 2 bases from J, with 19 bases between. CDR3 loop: CASSQEPRQSIANTEAFF. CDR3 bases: TGCGCCAGCAGCCAAGAGCCGAGGCAGAGTATAGCCAACACTGAAGCTTTCTTT.

The CDR3 DNA is TGTGCCAGCAGCTCCGCGAACACCGGGGAGCTGTTTTTT. Its translation: CASSSANTGELFF. This chain joins TRBV7-3 and TRBJ2-2; D not resolved. The CDR3 totals 13 residues. The germline CDR1 and CDR2 sequences are SGHTA and FQGTGA. V shed 4 bases and J shed 0 bases, with 3 bases lying between them.

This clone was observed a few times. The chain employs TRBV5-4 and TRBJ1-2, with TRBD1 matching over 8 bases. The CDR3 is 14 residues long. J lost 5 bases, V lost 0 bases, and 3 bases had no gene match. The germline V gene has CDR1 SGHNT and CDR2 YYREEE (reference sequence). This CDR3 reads CASSLGQGAYGYTF. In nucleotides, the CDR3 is TGTGCCAGCAGCTTGGGCCAGGGGGCTTATGGCTACACCTTC.

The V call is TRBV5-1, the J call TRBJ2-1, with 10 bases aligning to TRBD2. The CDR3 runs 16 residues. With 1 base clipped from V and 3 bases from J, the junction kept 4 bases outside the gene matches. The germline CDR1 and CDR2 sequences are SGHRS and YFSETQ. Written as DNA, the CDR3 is TGCGCCAGCAGCTTGTTCAGCGGGGGGGACTACAATGAGCAGTTCTTC. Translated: CASSLFSGGDYNEQFF.

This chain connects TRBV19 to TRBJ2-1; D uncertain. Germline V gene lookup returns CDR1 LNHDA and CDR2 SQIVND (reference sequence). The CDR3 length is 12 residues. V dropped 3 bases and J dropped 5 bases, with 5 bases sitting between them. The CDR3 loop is CASSMGHNEQFF. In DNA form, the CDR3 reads TGTGCCAGTAGTATGGGCCACAATGAGCAGTTCTTC.

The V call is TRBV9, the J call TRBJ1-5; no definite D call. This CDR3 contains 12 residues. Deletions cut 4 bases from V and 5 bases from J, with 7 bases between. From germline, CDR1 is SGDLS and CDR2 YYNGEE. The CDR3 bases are TGTGCCAGCAGCCCCGGGGATCAGCCCCAGCATTTT. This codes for CASSPGDQPQHF.

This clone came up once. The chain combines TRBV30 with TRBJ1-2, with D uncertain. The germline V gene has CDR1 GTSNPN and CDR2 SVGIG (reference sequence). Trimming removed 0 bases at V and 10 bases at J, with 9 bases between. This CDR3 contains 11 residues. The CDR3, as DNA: TGTGCCTGGAGTGTACCCGGTTCCTACACCTTC. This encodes CAWSVPGSYTF.

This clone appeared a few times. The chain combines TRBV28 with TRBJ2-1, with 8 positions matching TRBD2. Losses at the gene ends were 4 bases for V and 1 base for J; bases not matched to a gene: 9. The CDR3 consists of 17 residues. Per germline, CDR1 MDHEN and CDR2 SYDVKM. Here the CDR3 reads CASSSRASGYSYNEQFF. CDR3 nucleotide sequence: TGTGCCAGCAGTTCCAGGGCTAGCGGGTATTCCTACAATGAGCAGTTCTTC.

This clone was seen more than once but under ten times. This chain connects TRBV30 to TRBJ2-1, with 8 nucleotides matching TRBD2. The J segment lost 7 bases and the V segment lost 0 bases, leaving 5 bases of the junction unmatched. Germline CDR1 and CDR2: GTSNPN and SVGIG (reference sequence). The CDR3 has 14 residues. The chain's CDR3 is CAWSVRGGRNEQFF. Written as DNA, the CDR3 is TGTGCCTGGAGTGTACGGGGGGGAAGGAATGAGCAGTTCTTC.

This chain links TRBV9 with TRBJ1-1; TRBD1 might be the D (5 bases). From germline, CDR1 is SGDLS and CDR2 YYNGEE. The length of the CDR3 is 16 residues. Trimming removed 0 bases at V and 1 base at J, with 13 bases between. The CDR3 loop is CASSVGEQAGNTEAFF. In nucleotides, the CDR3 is TGTGCCAGCAGCGTAGGGGAACAGGCAGGGAACACTGAAGCTTTCTTT.

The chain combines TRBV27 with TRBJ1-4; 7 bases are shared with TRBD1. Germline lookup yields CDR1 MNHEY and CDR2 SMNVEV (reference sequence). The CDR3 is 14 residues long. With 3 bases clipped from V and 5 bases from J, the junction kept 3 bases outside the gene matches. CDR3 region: CASSFHRGNEKLFF. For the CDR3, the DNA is TGTGCCAGCAGTTTTCACAGGGGCAATGAAAAACTGTTTTTT. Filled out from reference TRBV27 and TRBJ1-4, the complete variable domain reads EAQVTQNPRYLITVTGKKLTVTCSQNMNHEYMSWYRQDPGLGLRQIYYSMNVEVTDKGDVPEGYKVSRKEKRNFPLILESPSPNQTSLYFCASSFHRGNEKLFFGSGTQLSVL.

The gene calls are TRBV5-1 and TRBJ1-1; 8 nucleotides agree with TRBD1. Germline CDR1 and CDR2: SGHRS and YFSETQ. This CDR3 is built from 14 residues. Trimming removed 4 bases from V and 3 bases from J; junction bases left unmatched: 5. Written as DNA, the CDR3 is TGCGCCAGCAGCCTTCAGGGGGCGGACACTGAAGCTTTCTTT. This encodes CASSLQGADTEAFF.

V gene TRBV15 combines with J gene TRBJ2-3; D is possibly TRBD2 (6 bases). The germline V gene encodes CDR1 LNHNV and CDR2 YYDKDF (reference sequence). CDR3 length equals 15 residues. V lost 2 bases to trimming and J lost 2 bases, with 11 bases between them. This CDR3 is CATSRRDLLTDTQYF. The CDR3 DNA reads TGTGCCACCAGCAGAAGGGACTTACTCACAGATACGCAGTATTTT.

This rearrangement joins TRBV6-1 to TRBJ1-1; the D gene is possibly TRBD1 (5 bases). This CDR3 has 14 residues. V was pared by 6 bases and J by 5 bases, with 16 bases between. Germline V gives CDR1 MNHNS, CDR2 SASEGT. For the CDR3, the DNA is TGTGCCAGCAGGAGAGGGGACTCGGGGACTGAAGCTTTCTTT. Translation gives CASRRGDSGTEAFF.

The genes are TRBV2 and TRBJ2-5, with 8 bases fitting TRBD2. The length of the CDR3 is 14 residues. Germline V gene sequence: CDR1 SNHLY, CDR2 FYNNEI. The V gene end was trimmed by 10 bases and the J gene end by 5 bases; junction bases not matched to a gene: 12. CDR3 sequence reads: CATPGRGARETQYF. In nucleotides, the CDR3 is TGTGCCACTCCAGGGCGGGGGGCCCGGGAGACCCAGTACTTC.

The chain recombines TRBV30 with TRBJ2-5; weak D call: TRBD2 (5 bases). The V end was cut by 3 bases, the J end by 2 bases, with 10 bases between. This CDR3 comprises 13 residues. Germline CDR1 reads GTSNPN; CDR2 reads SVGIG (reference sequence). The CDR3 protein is CAWRRGRQETQYF. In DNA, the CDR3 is TGTGCCTGGAGGAGAGGGAGACAAGAGACCCAGTACTTC.

As DNA, the CDR3 is TGTGCCAGCAGCTTAAAGAGATCTAGCGGGGGATTTACAGATACGCAGTATTTT. Its protein product is CASSLKRSSGGFTDTQYF. This rearrangement joins TRBV7-3 to TRBJ2-3; 10 bases map to TRBD2. Looked up from germline, CDR1 is SGHTA and CDR2 is FQGTGA. This CDR3 region has 18 residues. The trim removed 1 base at V and 3 bases at J, leaving 10 bases unmatched.

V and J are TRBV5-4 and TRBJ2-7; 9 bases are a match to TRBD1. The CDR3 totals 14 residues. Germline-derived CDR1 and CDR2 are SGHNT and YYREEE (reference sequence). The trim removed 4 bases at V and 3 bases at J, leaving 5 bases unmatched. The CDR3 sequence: CASSPGQGSYEQYF. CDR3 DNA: TGTGCCAGCAGCCCTGGACAGGGGAGCTACGAGCAGTACTTC.